This entry lists 19 T cell receptor beta chains sequenced from one sample in a study of T cells in localized non-small cell lung cancer. Assay: immunoSEQ multiplex PCR; the TCRdb copy retains only in-frame clones and omits some. The sample holds fewer than 45,000 clones, 70% to 90% seen once. Sample: peripheral blood, taken before any cancer treatment. The receptors shown here come from a man aged 35-69 years with stage I lung adenocarcinoma.

The chain combines TRBV28 with TRBJ2-5, with D perhaps TRBD1 or TRBD2 (5 bases each). The CDR3 contains 14 residues. Germline V CDR1 and CDR2: MDHEN, SYDVKM. Trimming took 2 bases from V and 5 from J, leaving 12 bases between them. This CDR3 reads CASSLQGWEETQYF. The CDR3 region has the DNA TGTGCCAGCAGTTTACAGGGTTGGGAGGAGACCCAGTACTTC.

The chain combines TRBV7-9 with TRBJ2-5; TRBD1 aligns across 8 bases. Germline CDR1 and CDR2: SEHNR and FQNEAQ (reference sequence). This CDR3 region has 14 residues. The J segment lost 5 bases and the V segment lost 4 bases, leaving 6 bases of the junction unmatched. This CDR3 is CASSWDRSLETQYF. Here the CDR3 DNA reads TGTGCCAGCAGCTGGGACAGGAGTCTGGAGACCCAGTACTTC.

The chain combines TRBV15 with TRBJ2-3; D uncertain. V was trimmed by 6 bases and J by 3 bases, leaving 10 bases between them. Germline assignment: CDR1 LNHNV and CDR2 YYDKDF (reference sequence). The CDR3 has 13 residues. CDR3 nucleotides: TGTGCCACCAGTCAAGGCTTAACAGATACGCAGTATTTT. Amino acids: CATSQGLTDTQYF.

V gene TRBV5-4 combines with J gene TRBJ2-3, with unresolved D. CDR1 SGHNT and CDR2 YYREEE come from the germline V gene (reference sequence). Trimming removed 5 bases at V and 0 bases at J, with 7 bases between. This CDR3 contains 13 residues. Here the CDR3 DNA reads TGTGCCAGCAGACGCTCTAGCACAGATACGCAGTATTTT. Amino acids: CASRRSSTDTQYF.

V is TRBV2 and J is TRBJ1-4, with TRBD1 identical over 7 bases. The CDR3 is made up of 15 amino acids. Per germline, CDR1 SNHLY and CDR2 FYNNEI. V was clipped by 10 bases and J by 7 bases; unmatched bases: 15. The CDR3 coding sequence is TGTGCCACCTCCCCGGGGCAGGGGGTTAGTGAAAAACTGTTTTTT. Its translation is CATSPGQGVSEKLFF.

As regards this clone: At one end the junction does not follow the germline gene, possibly because of a read error. V is TRBV7-8 and J is TRBJ2-1, with 14 bases lining up with TRBD2. The CDR3 has 18 residues. Germline loops: CDR1 SGHVS, CDR2 FQNEAQ. The CDR3 nucleotides are TGTGCCAGCAGCCAGGGGACTAGCGGGAGTTACTCCAACAATGAGCAGTTCTTC. Translated: CASSQGTSGSYSNNEQFF.

The chain has TRBV2 and TRBJ1-5; the D gene is possibly TRBD1 (5 bases). CDR3 length: 13 amino acids. V was clipped by 8 bases and J by 6 bases, with 14 bases between them. Germline values: CDR1 SNHLY, CDR2 FYNNEI. CDR3 bases: TGTGCCAGCGGCCTGGGCGGGGCTCAGCCCCAGCATTTT. Translating it yields CASGLGGAQPQHF.

Written as DNA, the CDR3 is TGTGCCAGCCTAGGGGGACGGCGTGTGGTAGAGCAGTACTTC. Translated, it gives CASLGGRRVVEQYF. The chain links TRBV28 to TRBJ2-7, with a tentative D call TRBD1 (6 bases). Germline V gene sequence: CDR1 MDHEN, CDR2 SYDVKM. Trimming removed 8 bases from V and 7 bases from J, with 21 bases in between. The CDR3 is made up of 14 amino acids.

The chain couples TRBV7-2 to TRBJ2-3; unclear D gene. The CDR3 length is 12 residues. The germline V gene encodes CDR1 SGHTA and CDR2 FQGNSA. Between the trimmed V and J ends, which lost 5 bases and 3 bases, there was a span of 6 bases. The CDR3: CASSPPTDTQYF. The DNA of the CDR3 is TGTGCCAGCAGCCCCCCAACAGATACGCAGTATTTT. Drawing the rest from reference TRBV7-2 and TRBJ2-3, the complete variable domain is GAGVSQSPSNKVTEKGKDVELRCDPISGHTALYWYRQSLGQGLEFLIYFQGNSAPDKSGLPSDRFSAERTGGSVSTLTIQRTQQEDSAVYLCASSPPTDTQYFGPGTRLTVL.

The sample holds a few counts of this clone. The chain couples TRBV4-3 to TRBJ1-1; TRBD1 matches 8 bases. From germline, CDR1 is LGHNA and CDR2 YSLEER. The length of the CDR3 is 18 residues. V was clipped by 5 bases and J by 1 base; unmatched bases: 15. Here the CDR3 DNA reads TGCGCCAGCAGCGCAAAAGACAGGGGTGTATCATGGAACACTGAAGCTTTCTTT. This codes for CASSAKDRGVSWNTEAFF.

The CDR3 DNA reads TGTGCCAGCAGTTTACGGAGGGCCGGCTACAATGAGCAGTTCTTC. Translating it yields CASSLRRAGYNEQFF. The chain employs TRBV28 and TRBJ2-1; tentatively, D is TRBD2 (6 bases). The V gene's germline CDR1 is MDHEN and CDR2 SYDVKM. Between the trimmed V and J ends, which lost 2 bases and 3 bases, there was a span of 11 bases. The CDR3 spans 15 residues.

The chain is built from TRBV4-3 and TRBJ2-1; TRBD1 or TRBD2 may be the D gene (5 bases each). The CDR3 is 14 residues long. V dropped 5 bases and J dropped 4 bases, with 12 bases sitting between them. Germline V gene data show CDR1 as LGHNA and CDR2 as YSLEER. CDR3 sequence reads: CASSNLGTYNEQFF. DNA of the CDR3: TGCGCCAGCAGCAACCTGGGGACGTACAATGAGCAGTTCTTC.

This clone has a single count. The J gene is TRBJ2-1, the V gene TRBV28; no firm D call. The CDR3 spans 15 residues. V lost 6 bases and J lost 5, with 17 bases in between. Germline CDR1 and CDR2: MDHEN and SYDVKM. The CDR3 protein is CASSPDADPHNEQFF. The CDR3 DNA reads as TGTGCCAGCAGCCCAGACGCGGACCCACACAATGAGCAGTTCTTC.

This clone was seen a single time. The V gene is TRBV5-4, the J gene TRBJ2-5; D remains unclear. V lost 5 bases and J 1 base, leaving 9 bases between the germline ends. There are 13 residues in the CDR3. Germline V gene data show CDR1 as SGHNT and CDR2 as YYREEE (reference sequence). DNA for the CDR3: TGTGCCAGCAGAACGGCCTCCCAAGAGACCCAGTACTTC. Protein product: CASRTASQETQYF.

The J gene is TRBJ1-1, the V gene TRBV4-2; D remains unclear. V was shortened by 1 base and J by 1 base, with 7 bases between the two germline ends. The CDR3 length is 14 residues. Germline V lookup: CDR1 LGHNA, CDR2 YNFKEQ. The CDR3 coding sequence is TGTGCCAGCAGCCAAGTGGGAGGGAACACTGAAGCTTTCTTT. Its translation: CASSQVGGNTEAFF.

The gene calls are TRBV27 and TRBJ2-7, with a weak D call TRBD1 (6 bases). The CDR3 is 15 amino acids. V was cut by 0 bases and J by 0 bases, with 9 bases left in between. Germline-derived CDR1 and CDR2 are MNHEY and SMNVEV (reference sequence). The CDR3 bases are TGTGCCAGCAGTTTATCCCCCAGGGGCTCCTACGAGCAGTACTTC. Translating gives CASSLSPRGSYEQYF.

This clone was detected a few times. The J gene is TRBJ2-2, the V gene TRBV7-2; tentatively, D is TRBD1 (6 bases). The V and J ends lost 1 base and 5 bases respectively, with 11 bases between them. CDR3 size: 15 residues. Germline-derived CDR1 and CDR2 are SGHTA and FQGNSA. In nucleotides, the CDR3 is TGTGCCAGCAGCTTAGGGGCTAGGGGGACCGGGGAGCTGTTTTTT. It specifies CASSLGARGTGELFF.

This clone was picked up a small number of times. The chain links TRBV4-1 to TRBJ2-1; TRBD1 agrees at 7 bases. Germline V gene sequence: CDR1 MGHRA, CDR2 YSYEKL. J was trimmed by 8 bases and V by 3 bases; bases with no gene match: 10. The CDR3 is made up of 15 amino acids. CDR3 nucleotides: TGCGCCAGCAGCCACTCCACAGGGGTTGTCGATGAGCAGTTCTTC. Translating gives CASSHSTGVVDEQFF.

The rearrangement joins TRBV7-3 to TRBJ2-2; 16 bases are shared with TRBD2. V trimming: 5 bases; J trimming: 4 bases; junction bases outside the gene matches: 10. The CDR3 consists of 19 residues. Per the germline V gene, CDR1 is SGHTA and CDR2 is FQGTGA. The CDR3 here is CASSKPGLAGGPGTGELFF. The CDR3 DNA reads as TGTGCCAGCAGCAAGCCGGGACTAGCGGGAGGGCCGGGCACCGGGGAGCTGTTTTTT.